This T cell receptor (beta chain) was sequenced in a study of blood T cell repertoires in COVID-19. The CDR3 loop spans 11 amino acids. Trimming stripped 6 bases from V and 6 bases from J, with 11 bases between. Germline CDR1 reads DFQATT; CDR2 reads SNEGSKA (reference sequence). The sample holds one count of this clone. Assay used: immunoSEQ multiplex PCR; TCRdb lists only in-frame clones, some missing. The sample has about 49,000 clones, 70% to 90% seen once; the top ten hold roughly 12%. The sequencing sample was made of peripheral blood. The V and J genes are TRBV20-1 and TRBJ1-2; tentatively, D is TRBD1 (6 bases). The sequence was collected from a human donor in a cohort sampled during active COVID-19. This CDR3 reads CSAETGHGYTF. CDR3 in DNA: TGCAGTGCCGAGACAGGCCATGGCTACACCTTC.